This record looks at one TCR beta chain sequence and its context. The germline V gene encodes CDR1 LGHNA and CDR2 YSLEER. J lost 6 bases, V lost 1 base, and 2 bases had no gene match. The CDR3 has 15 residues. The source of the sample is a study of blood T cell repertoires in COVID-19. Overall study context: COVID-19 samples from acute and convalescent phases originated in the United States, Italy and Spain. The cDNA or gDNA used as material had been derived from T cells, B-cell-depleted T cells, or PBMCs.

Original processing notes: Nucleated cell number was recorded as an estimate derived from reference gene primer amplification. Sequencing was performed with immunoSEQ multiplex PCR; in TCRdb, only in-frame clones are kept and a portion is missing. V and J calls and clone size are as listed in that table; D and trimming were resolved from the DNA. The data hold about 120,000 clones, with roughly three quarters observed a single time. Sequencing was done on a sample of peripheral blood. This sequence was found in a woman aged 80 or over with acute or convalescent COVID-19. The gene calls are TRBV4-3 and TRBJ2-3, with 12 bases identical to TRBD1. The CDR3 DNA sequence: TGCGCCAGCAGCCAAGGGGACAGGGGGCGGGATACGCAGTATTTT. Protein: CASSQGDRGRDTQYF.